This T cell receptor (beta chain) was sequenced during a study of early stage breast cancer tumors (dated by TCRdb to 2015 to 2018). The study in broad terms: Of the 15 or so invasive breast tumors, about 13 were found to be estrogen receptor-positive, progesterone receptor-positive and HER2-negative. Of the roughly 12 ER+/PR+/HER2- tumors, eight were classified as invasive ductal carcinomas and four as invasive lobular carcinomas. Across all samples, a few million templates representing roughly 1,100,000 unique clonotypes were detected. On average, each sample got around 10-fold read coverage.

Of note for this clone: Its antigen is still unknown. It has no much larger one-base neighbor in the sample; base qualities were not kept.

The study profiled bulk TCR beta-chain repertoires in matched peripheral blood, tumor and adjacent normal breast tissue taken from more than 15 patients with early-stage breast cancer. Before surgery, roughly 4.5-11 mL of whole blood was collected into EDTA tubes and then processed within 2 hours. Ficoll-Paque centrifugation in SepMate-50 tubes was used to isolate peripheral blood mononuclear cells. PBMCs were cryopreserved in approximately 90% FBS with roughly 10% DMSO in aliquots of 2 to 4 million cells and stored in liquid nitrogen. The Qiagen AllPrep DNA/RNA Mini kit was used to extract genomic DNA. From cysteine to phenylalanine, the CDR3 is 13 amino acids long. The kept DNA is CDR3 alone, 39 bases in frame from the first base. V lost 4 bases and J lost 10 bases, and the count of bases not matched to a germline gene is 7. CDR1 WSHSY and CDR2 SAAADI are derived from the germline V gene. Two independent genomic DNA replicates were amplified for each sample, with approximately 0.5 ug used for blood and around 1.5 ug for tumor or normal breast. Following the manufacturer's instructions, the ImmunoSeq Intro kit was used to carry out TCRB sequencing on genomic DNA. The multiplex PCR ran for 30 to 35 cycles using proprietary primers and spike-in control sequences for absolute quantification. Single-end 150-bp reads were used to sequence an 87-bp fragment covering the CDR3 and the flanking V and J genes. Seven samples, with two replicates for each sample, were multiplexed per lane of an Illumina MiSeq using version 3.0 chemistry. In the original analysis: The vendor's proprietary pipeline processed the raw data and merged both replicates into a single result for each sample. A clonotype was defined as productive rearrangements that share the same V-gene family, CDR3 amino acid sequence and J-gene segment. Clonality was calculated as 1 minus the normalized Shannon entropy (Pielou evenness) of TCRB abundances. To estimate T cell density, the total number of templates was divided by the input cell count, which was inferred from how much DNA went in. Recon with default parameters was used to estimate total repertoire diversity and clonality. A clonotype was considered tumor-enriched if its abundance in tumor exceeded 0.1% and was at least 32-fold higher than its abundance in normal breast. As stored in TCRdb, this immuneACCESS dataset retains in-frame rearrangements with V and J assigned. A fraction of the clones does not appear; measured against another copy, unresolved V genes explain less than half of the discrepancy, and the remainder lacks a known reason. The DNA gave D and trimming, while V, J and clone size come from that table. A total of tens of thousands of clones appear in this sample, 65% to 80% of them only once. 3.4% of the sample lies in the top ten.

What the authors observed across the whole study: Compared with adjacent normal breast tissue, tumors had higher clonality and around 2.7-fold greater T cell density. Repertoires from blood and normal breast were more alike than repertoires from blood and tumor, and in about 90% of the 16 patients, comparing each tissue with blood separated tumor from normal. The small cohort size prevented analysis by tumor subtype. Bulk genomic DNA sequencing of unsorted cells missed chain pairing and functional markers such as CD4, CD8 and FOXP3. Enriched TCRB sequences shared across patients were mostly commonly generated sequences, unlikely to play an important role in the tumor microenvironment.

The chain is made from TRBV10-2 and TRBJ1-5; 7 bases in the junction line up with TRBD1. Sequencing was done on a sample of blood. The source of this sequence is a person aged 30 to 40 with breast cancer. Here is the DNA: TGCGCCAGCAGTGTGGACAGGAAGGAACCCCAGCATTTT. Translated, it reads CASSVDRKEPQHF.